These 5 T cell receptor beta chains originate from one sample sequenced in a study of blood T cell repertoires in COVID-19 (TCRdb year 2020). The library was prepared using the immunoSEQ multiplex PCR assay. TCRdb took this table from immuneACCESS and kept in-frame rearrangements with V and J called. Such tables lack part of the clones; where checked against another copy, unresolved V genes explain under half of the gap, and the rest is unexplained. The sample table shows tens of thousands of clones, and about four fifths are seen once. The ten largest clonotypes hold over 5.5% of the sample. Sequencing used peripheral blood. Every receptor here comes from a man between 65 and 85 years old with COVID-19, enrolled during active disease.

The V call is TRBV27, the J call TRBJ2-2; 7 nucleotides align to TRBD1. Germline V gene lookup returns CDR1 MNHEY and CDR2 SMNVEV (reference sequence). The CDR3 is 14 residues long. V lost 6 bases to trimming and J lost 7 bases; unmatched junction nucleotides: 8. The CDR3 protein is CASSRRQGGGELFF. The DNA for the CDR3 is TGTGCCAGCAGCCGTCGACAGGGCGGCGGGGAGCTGTTTTTT.

The chain combines TRBV29-1 with TRBJ1-1; D not resolved. This CDR3 spans 15 amino acids. Per germline, CDR1 SQVTM and CDR2 ANQGSEA. V lost 7 bases to trimming and J lost 2 bases, with 20 bases between them. CDR3 amino acids: CSAERFPSSNTEAFF. In DNA form, the CDR3 reads TGCAGCGCTGAGCGGTTCCCTTCATCAAACACTGAAGCTTTCTTT.

This chain uses TRBV12-5 with TRBJ1-2; D possibly corresponds to TRBD1 (5 bases). Germline V gene lookup returns CDR1 LGHNT and CDR2 FRNRAP. V shed 6 bases and J shed 4 bases, with 12 bases lying between them. The CDR3 totals 13 residues. CDR3 region: CASGMEGIYGYTF. The DNA for the CDR3 is TGTGCTAGTGGCATGGAGGGGATCTATGGCTACACCTTC.

This clone was detected many times. This chain joins TRBV19 and TRBJ2-7; D is possibly TRBD2 (6 bases). The V gene's germline CDR1 is LNHDA and CDR2 SQIVND (reference sequence). This CDR3 is built from 16 residues. The V end lost 0 bases, the J end lost 5 bases, and 17 bases lay between the germline ends. The CDR3 here is CASSIEVTRGTNEQYF. In DNA form, the CDR3 reads TGTGCCAGTAGTATAGAGGTGACTAGGGGCACAAACGAGCAGTACTTC.

The rearrangement links TRBV18 to TRBJ1-2, with a tentative D call TRBD1 (5 bases). CDR1 is KGHSH, CDR2 LQKENI, per germline. The CDR3 is 13 amino acids. Trimming stripped 3 bases from V and 4 bases from J, with 9 bases between. In nucleotides, the CDR3 is TGTGCCAGCTCACCTCAGGGTCTCTATGGCTACACCTTC. It is translated as CASSPQGLYGYTF. Filled out from reference TRBV18 and TRBJ1-2, the complete variable domain reads NAGVMQNPRHLVRRRGQEARLRCSPMKGHSHVYWYRQLPEEGLKFMVYLQKENIIDESGMPKERFSAEFPKEGPSILRIQQVVRGDSAAYFCASSPQGLYGYTFGSGTRLTVV.